Shown below are 11 T cell receptor beta chains from a single sample sequenced in a study of blood T cell repertoires in COVID-19. Sequencing was performed with immunoSEQ multiplex PCR; in TCRdb, only in-frame clones are kept and a portion is missing. This sample carries 140,000 to 150,000 clones, 80% to 90% of them seen once, and the ten largest clones take around an eighth. The sequencing sample was made of peripheral blood. The receptors here all came from a man between 18 and 35 years old with COVID-19, enrolled during active disease.

This chain uses TRBV29-1 with TRBJ2-1; maybe TRBD2 (6 bases). The CDR3 spans 13 residues. The germline CDR1 and CDR2 sequences are SQVTM and ANQGSEA. Trimming pared 4 bases from V and 6 bases from J, leaving 13 bases between. CDR3 protein: CSVGGLARNEQFF. The CDR3 region has the DNA TGCAGCGTTGGCGGGCTAGCGCGCAATGAGCAGTTCTTC.

This clone was observed a few times. This rearrangement joins TRBV6-5 to TRBJ1-5; D is uncertain. The CDR3 runs 13 residues. Deletions cut 2 bases from V and 3 bases from J, with 5 bases between. Germline CDR1 and CDR2: MNHEY and SVGAGI. The CDR3 region has the DNA TGTGCCAGCAGTTACGTAGTCAATCAGCCCCAGCATTTT. As protein: CASSYVVNQPQHF.

V gene TRBV7-3 combines with J gene TRBJ1-1; TRBD1 is a possible D gene (6 bases). The CDR3 spans 13 residues. V lost 4 bases, J lost 3 bases, and 9 bases lay in between. Germline V gene sequence: CDR1 SGHTA, CDR2 FQGTGA. The CDR3 sequence is CASSSQGDTEAFF. CDR3 coding DNA: TGTGCCAGCAGCTCACAGGGCGACACTGAAGCTTTCTTT.

The chain employs TRBV6-2 or TRBV6-3 and TRBJ2-5, with D possibly being TRBD2 (7 bases). V lost 6 bases to trimming and J lost 2 bases, with 16 bases between them. Per germline, CDR1 MNHEY and CDR2 SVGEGT. This CDR3 region has 15 residues. As DNA, the CDR3 is TGTGCCAGCAGCTCCAACGCGGGGGCTCAAGAGACCCAGTACTTC. Its translation: CASSSNAGAQETQYF.

The rearrangement uses TRBV7-9 and TRBJ2-2, with a possible D match to TRBD2 (6 bases). The CDR3 is 15 residues long. V shed 2 bases and J shed 5 bases, with 12 bases lying between them. CDR1 and CDR2 (germline): SEHNR, FQNEAQ (reference sequence). CDR3 bases: TGTGCCAGCAGCTTAAGGTCTGGGGGGACCGGGGAGCTGTTTTTT. Translated: CASSLRSGGTGELFF.

The rearrangement joins TRBV19 to TRBJ1-1, with D perhaps TRBD1 (6 bases). In germline, CDR1 is LNHDA, CDR2 SQIVND (reference sequence). The CDR3 runs to 12 residues. The V and J ends lost 6 bases and 10 bases respectively, with 15 bases between them. CDR3 amino acids: CASRTRGYGAFF. The CDR3 nucleotides are TGTGCCAGTAGGACAAGGGGGTACGGAGCTTTCTTT.

The rearrangement links TRBV7-8 to TRBJ2-7, with 7 bases that match TRBD2. This CDR3 has 15 residues. J was trimmed by 7 bases and V by 5 bases; bases with no gene match: 14. CDR1 is SGHVS and CDR2 is FQNEAQ in the germline V gene. The CDR3 nucleotides read TGTGCCAGCAGCGCAACCGGGACTCAAGCGGGGGAGCAGTACTTC. Its protein product is CASSATGTQAGEQYF.

This clone was counted a single time. CDR3 amino acids: CASSFGQEYEQYF. The CDR3 DNA follows: TGTGCCAGCAGTTTTGGACAGGAATACGAGCAGTACTTC. V and J are TRBV27 and TRBJ2-7; TRBD1 agrees at 7 bases. The CDR3 has 13 amino acids. Germline V gives CDR1 MNHEY, CDR2 SMNVEV (reference sequence). V shed 3 bases, J shed 4 bases, and the junction held 3 bases outside the gene matches.

The gene calls are TRBV7-8 and TRBJ1-5; 7 bases align to TRBD1. Germline lookup yields CDR1 SGHVS and CDR2 FQNEAQ. This CDR3 has 14 residues. V lost 5 bases to trimming and J lost 1 base; unmatched junction nucleotides: 2. DNA for the CDR3: TGTGCCAGCAGCGTGGACAGGAGCAATCAGCCCCAGCATTTT. It specifies CASSVDRSNQPQHF.

The V gene is TRBV29-1, the J gene TRBJ1-2, with unresolved D. The CDR3 runs 21 residues. V lost 2 bases, J lost 4 bases, and 35 bases lay in between. In germline, CDR1 is SQVTM, CDR2 ANQGSEA. CDR3 DNA sequence: TGCAGCGTTGAACCCCACTTTGATAGCGGACTGAGGCGTTCGAGTTCCTATGGCTACACCTTC. Amino acid sequence: CSVEPHFDSGLRRSSSYGYTF.

V and J are TRBV19 and TRBJ2-1, with 8 bases matching TRBD2. This CDR3 is 14 amino acids long. The J segment lost 7 bases and the V segment lost 6 bases, leaving 8 bases of the junction unmatched. Germline CDR1 LNHDA, CDR2 SQIVND (reference sequence). Here the CDR3 reads CASRRQQRENEQFF. In DNA, the CDR3 is TGTGCCAGTAGGCGGCAACAGCGGGAGAATGAGCAGTTCTTC.